The next 19 T cell receptor beta chains were all read from a single sample in a study of blood T cell repertoires in COVID-19. Repertoires were generated with immunoSEQ multiplex PCR, while TCRdb's copy carries only in-frame clones and drops some. The sample carries 290,000 or so clones, roughly 80% recorded once. The sample consisted of PBMCs or T cells enriched from blood (not recorded which). The receptors stem from a man between 40 and 49 years old who had been exposed to COVID-19.

This clone was seen only once. The chain joins TRBV5-4 to TRBJ2-3; tentative D call: TRBD2 (6 bases). The CDR3 is 14 amino acids. V lost 2 bases and J 4 bases, leaving 11 bases between the germline ends. CDR1 and CDR2 (germline): SGHNT, YYREEE (reference sequence). The CDR3 loop reads CASSFGGIADTQYF. The CDR3 DNA follows: TGTGCCAGCAGCTTCGGCGGGATCGCAGATACGCAGTATTTT. The complete variable domain, with remaining parts taken from reference TRBV5-4 and TRBJ2-3, reads ETGVTQSPTHLIKTRGQQVTLRCSSQSGHNTVSWYQQALGQGPQFIFQYYREEENGRGNFPPRFSGLQFPNYSSELNVNALELDDSALYLCASSFGGIADTQYFGPGTRLTVL.

This chain uses TRBV6-9 with TRBJ2-1; 9 bases map to TRBD1. CDR1 and CDR2 from the germline V gene are MNHGY and SVAAGI. This CDR3 has 14 residues. V trimming: 7 bases; J trimming: 9 bases; junction bases outside the gene matches: 10. CDR3 DNA: TGTGCCAGCAAACCGGGACAGGGTATTCCTGAGCAGTTCTTC. It codes for CASKPGQGIPEQFF.

The V and J genes are TRBV24-1 and TRBJ1-1; D is ambiguous. V lost 4 bases to trimming and J lost 6 bases, with 11 bases between them. CDR1 is KGHDR, CDR2 SFDVKD, per germline. This CDR3 has 13 amino acids. The CDR3 is CATSDGRGPEAFF. Here the CDR3 DNA reads TGTGCCACCAGTGACGGTCGAGGCCCTGAAGCTTTCTTT.

The rearrangement joins TRBV5-1 to TRBJ2-7; 7 nucleotides align to TRBD1. The CDR3 has 14 amino acids. CDR1 SGHRS and CDR2 YFSETQ come from the germline V gene. With 5 bases clipped from V and 2 bases from J, the junction kept 7 bases outside the gene matches. The CDR3 sequence is CASSAGQAAYEQYF. CDR3 DNA: TGCGCCAGCAGTGCAGGACAGGCGGCCTACGAGCAGTACTTC.

The CDR3 loop is CATSGGGVSSTDTQYF. Written as DNA, the CDR3 is TGTGCCACCAGTGGTGGAGGGGTTTCTAGCACAGATACGCAGTATTTT. This rearrangement joins TRBV24-1 to TRBJ2-3; TRBD2 might be the D (6 bases). The germline CDR1 and CDR2 sequences are KGHDR and SFDVKD. V lost 5 bases to trimming and J lost 0 bases, with 14 bases between them. The CDR3 spans 16 residues.

The chain links TRBV7-9 to TRBJ2-2; D possibly corresponds to TRBD2 (6 bases). The germline gives CDR1 SEHNR, CDR2 FQNEAQ (reference sequence). The CDR3 runs 15 residues. Deletions cut 8 bases from V and 0 bases from J, with 13 bases between. CDR3 region: CASVRAGTNTGELFF. The CDR3, as DNA: TGTGCCAGCGTCCGCGCGGGGACGAACACCGGGGAGCTGTTTTTT. Looking up the rest from reference TRBV7-9 and TRBJ2-2 gives the full variable domain: DTGVSQNPRHKITKRGQNVTFRCDPISEHNRLYWYRQTLGQGPEFLTYFQNEAQLEKSRLLSDRFSAERPKGSFSTLEIQRTEQGDSAMYLCASVRAGTNTGELFFGEGSRLTVL.

The CDR3 bases are TGCGCCAGCAGCCAAGTTAGGCTAGCGGGAGGCAGTGAGCAGTTCTTC. It codes for CASSQVRLAGGSEQFF. This sequence joins TRBV4-1 and TRBJ2-1, with TRBD2 identical over 11 bases. With 1 base clipped from V and 9 bases from J, the junction kept 8 bases outside the gene matches. CDR3 length equals 16 residues. Germline values: CDR1 MGHRA, CDR2 YSYEKL.

This clone showed up just once. The chain uses TRBV7-9 and TRBJ1-4; D might be TRBD1 (5 bases). The germline V and J ends were trimmed by 4 bases and 13 bases, with 19 bases remaining between them. This CDR3 contains 14 residues. Germline V gene sequence: CDR1 SEHNR, CDR2 FQNEAQ (reference sequence). In nucleotides, the CDR3 is TGTGCCAGCAGCTCCCCTGGGTTTGGGGCAGGACTGTTTTTT. Protein: CASSSPGFGAGLFF.

The chain employs TRBV7-2 and TRBJ1-4; D uncertain. Trimming left V 3 bases short and J 4 bases short, with 18 bases between. The CDR3 length is 17 residues. The V gene's germline CDR1 is SGHTA and CDR2 FQGNSA. CDR3 nucleotide sequence: TGTGCCAGCAGCTTTCGGCCTGGACTTACGATTAATGAAAAACTGTTTTTT. Its translation is CASSFRPGLTINEKLFF. The complete variable domain, with remaining parts taken from reference TRBV7-2 and TRBJ1-4, reads GAGVSQSPSNKVTEKGKDVELRCDPISGHTALYWYRQSLGQGLEFLIYFQGNSAPDKSGLPSDRFSAERTGGSVSTLTIQRTQQEDSAVYLCASSFRPGLTINEKLFFGSGTQLSVL.

The chain joins TRBV19 to TRBJ2-5; TRBD2 matches 10 bases. V was pared by 1 base and J by 4 bases, with 12 bases of the junction left unmatched. The CDR3 sequence is 18 residues long. CDR1 and CDR2 from the germline V gene are LNHDA and SQIVND (reference sequence). The CDR3 region is CASSIGSAGGPIAETQYF. The DNA of the CDR3 is TGTGCCAGTAGTATAGGATCAGCGGGAGGGCCCATAGCAGAGACCCAGTACTTC.

The chain is built from TRBV21-1 and TRBJ2-7; the listed D gene, TRBD2, was not tested against the DNA. TRBV21-1 is marked as a pseudogene. The CDR3 totals 17 residues. This chain's CDR3 is CASKFGLAGVPAYEQYF. The DNA for the CDR3 is TGTGCCAGCAAATTCGGACTAGCGGGAGTCCCCGCCTACGAGCAGTACTTC.

The J gene is TRBJ2-5, the V gene TRBV19; a weak D match, TRBD1 (6 bases). This CDR3 comprises 13 residues. Germline V gives CDR1 LNHDA, CDR2 SQIVND (reference sequence). Deletions cut 10 bases from V and 2 bases from J, with 14 bases between. The CDR3 bases are TGTGCCACCTCAGGGGCAGCTCAAGAGACCCAGTACTTC. Translation gives CATSGAAQETQYF.

V and J are TRBV10-3 and TRBJ2-2, with D maybe TRBD2 (5 bases). This CDR3 has 16 residues. The germline V gene has CDR1 ENHRY and CDR2 SYGVKD. Deletions cut 9 bases from V and 2 bases from J, with 19 bases between. The CDR3 region has the DNA TGTGCCATGGGAGCGACCGACCAAAAAAACACCGGGGAGCTGTTTTTT. This sequence encodes CAMGATDQKNTGELFF.

The chain joins TRBV10-3 to TRBJ1-3; 7 bases map to TRBD1. The CDR3 has 15 amino acids. The trim removed 7 bases at V and 0 bases at J, leaving 6 bases unmatched. The germline V gene has CDR1 ENHRY and CDR2 SYGVKD. The CDR3 DNA sequence: TGTGCCATCAACCGACAGGGCCTCTCTGGAAACACCATATATTTT. It translates to CAINRQGLSGNTIYF.

The chain joins TRBV6-5 to TRBJ2-3; TRBD1 might be the D (6 bases). Germline CDR1 is MNHEY and CDR2 is SVGAGI. The CDR3 consists of 15 residues. V dropped 4 bases and J dropped 6 bases, with 17 bases sitting between them. The CDR3 loop is CASSSNLGAQDTQYF. The CDR3 DNA sequence: TGTGCCAGCAGTTCCAATCTGGGGGCGCAGGATACGCAGTATTTT.

This clone appeared a few times. The CDR3 coding sequence is TGTGCCAGCAGCCAAGATCGGTTCTCACCCCTCCACTTT. It specifies CASSQDRFSPLHF. The chain uses TRBV4-2 and TRBJ1-6; D gene ambiguous. The CDR3 has 13 amino acids. V was shortened by 0 bases and J by 10 bases, with 7 bases between the two germline ends. CDR1 and CDR2 (germline): LGHNA, YNFKEQ.

The chain uses TRBV20-1 and TRBJ2-7, with D unresolved. V was trimmed by 3 bases and J by 5 bases, leaving 11 bases between them. Germline lookup yields CDR1 DFQATT and CDR2 SNEGSKA (reference sequence). This CDR3 contains 12 residues. The CDR3 bases are TGCAGTGCTAGTGGAAACCCAGACGAGCAGTACTTC. Its protein is CSASGNPDEQYF.

CDR3 region: CSVEDPTYYGYTF. The CDR3 nucleotides are TGCAGCGTTGAAGATCCTACTTACTATGGCTACACCTTC. The chain combines TRBV29-1 with TRBJ1-2, with D unclear. Germline V CDR1 and CDR2: SQVTM, ANQGSEA. The CDR3 runs to 13 residues. Trimming left V 0 bases short and J 3 bases short, with 8 bases between.

The rearrangement uses TRBV5-4 and TRBJ1-1; D perhaps matches TRBD1 (5 bases). In germline, CDR1 is SGHNT, CDR2 YYREEE (reference sequence). This CDR3 is built from 14 residues. Trimming left V 0 bases short and J 6 bases short, with 12 bases between. CDR3 bases: TGTGCCAGCAGCTTGGACCCAGGGTCAGCTGAAGCTTTCTTT. As protein: CASSLDPGSAEAFF. Complete variable domain (other parts from reference TRBV5-4 and TRBJ1-1): ETGVTQSPTHLIKTRGQQVTLRCSSQSGHNTVSWYQQALGQGPQFIFQYYREEENGRGNFPPRFSGLQFPNYSSELNVNALELDDSALYLCASSLDPGSAEAFFGQGTRLTVV.